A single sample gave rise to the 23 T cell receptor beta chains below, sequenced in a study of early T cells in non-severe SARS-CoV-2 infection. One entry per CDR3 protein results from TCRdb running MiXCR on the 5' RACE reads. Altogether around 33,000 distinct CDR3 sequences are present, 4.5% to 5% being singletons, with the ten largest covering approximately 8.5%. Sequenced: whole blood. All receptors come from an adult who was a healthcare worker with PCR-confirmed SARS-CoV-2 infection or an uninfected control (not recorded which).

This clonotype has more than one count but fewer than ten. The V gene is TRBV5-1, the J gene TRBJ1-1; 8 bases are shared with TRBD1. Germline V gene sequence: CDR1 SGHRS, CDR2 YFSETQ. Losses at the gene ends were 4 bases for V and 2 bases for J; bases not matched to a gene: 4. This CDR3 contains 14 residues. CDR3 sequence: CASSAGQVNTEAFF. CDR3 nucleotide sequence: TGCGCCAGCAGCGCGGGACAGGTTAACACTGAAGCTTTCTTT.

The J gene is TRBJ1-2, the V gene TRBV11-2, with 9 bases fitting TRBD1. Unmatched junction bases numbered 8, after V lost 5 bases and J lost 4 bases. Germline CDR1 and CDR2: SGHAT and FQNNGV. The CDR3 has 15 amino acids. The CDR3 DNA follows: TGTGCCAGCAGCCCGGGACAGGGAAGGGGCTATGGCTACACCTTC. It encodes CASSPGQGRGYGYTF.

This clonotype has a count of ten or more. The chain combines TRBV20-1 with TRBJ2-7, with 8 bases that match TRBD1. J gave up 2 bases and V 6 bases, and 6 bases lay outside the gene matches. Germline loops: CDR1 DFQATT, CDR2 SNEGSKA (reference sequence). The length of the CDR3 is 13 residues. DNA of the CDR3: TGCAGTGCGGCCGGGACAGGTACCTACGAGCAGTACTTC. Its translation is CSAAGTGTYEQYF.

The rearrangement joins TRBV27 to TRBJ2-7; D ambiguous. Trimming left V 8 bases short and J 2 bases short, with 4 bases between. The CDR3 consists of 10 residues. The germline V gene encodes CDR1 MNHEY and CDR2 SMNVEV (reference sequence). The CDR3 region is CASGPYEQYF. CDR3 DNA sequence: TGTGCCAGCGGCCCCTACGAGCAGTACTTC.

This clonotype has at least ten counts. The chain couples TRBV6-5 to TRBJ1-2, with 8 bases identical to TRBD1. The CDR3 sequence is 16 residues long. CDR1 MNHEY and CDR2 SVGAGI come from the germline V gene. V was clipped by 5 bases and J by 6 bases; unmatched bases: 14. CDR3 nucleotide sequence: TGTGCCAGCAGTCGTAAACCCCAGGGGGCAGGGAATGGCTACACCTTC. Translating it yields CASSRKPQGAGNGYTF.

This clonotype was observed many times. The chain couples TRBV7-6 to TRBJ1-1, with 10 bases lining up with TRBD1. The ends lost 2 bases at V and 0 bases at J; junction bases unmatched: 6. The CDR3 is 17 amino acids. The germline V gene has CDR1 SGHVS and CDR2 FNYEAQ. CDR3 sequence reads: CASSLRVTGGLNTEAFF. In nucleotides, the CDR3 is TGTGCCAGCAGCTTAAGGGTGACAGGGGGCTTGAACACTGAAGCTTTCTTT.

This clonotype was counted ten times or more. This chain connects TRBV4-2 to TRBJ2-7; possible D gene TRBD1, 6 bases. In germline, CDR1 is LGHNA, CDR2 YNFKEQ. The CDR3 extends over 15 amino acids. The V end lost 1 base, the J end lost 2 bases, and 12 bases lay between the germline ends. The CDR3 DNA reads TGTGCCAGCAGCCAAGGTTGGGACACCCCCTACGAGCAGTACTTC. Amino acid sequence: CASSQGWDTPYEQYF.

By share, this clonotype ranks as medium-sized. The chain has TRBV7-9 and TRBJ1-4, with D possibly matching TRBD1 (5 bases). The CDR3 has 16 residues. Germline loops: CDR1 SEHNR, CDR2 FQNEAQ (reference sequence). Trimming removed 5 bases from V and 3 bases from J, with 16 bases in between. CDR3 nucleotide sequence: TGTGCCAGCAGCCGATGGTTAAGAGGGGCTAATGAAAAACTGTTTTTT. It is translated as CASSRWLRGANEKLFF.

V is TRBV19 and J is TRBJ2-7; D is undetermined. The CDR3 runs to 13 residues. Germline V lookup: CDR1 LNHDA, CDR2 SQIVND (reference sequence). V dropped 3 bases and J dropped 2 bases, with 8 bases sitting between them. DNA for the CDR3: TGTGCCAGTAGTATTGGGGTTACCTACGAGCAGTACTTC. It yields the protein CASSIGVTYEQYF.

CDR3 coding DNA: TGTGCCAGTAAAGACAGGGGGTTCCTCAACAATGAGCAGTTCTTC. Amino acids: CASKDRGFLNNEQFF. V and J are TRBV7-2 and TRBJ2-1; 9 bases align to TRBD1. Germline assignment: CDR1 SGHTA and CDR2 FQGNSA. Trimming removed 9 bases from V and 5 bases from J; junction bases left unmatched: 11. The CDR3 contains 15 residues.

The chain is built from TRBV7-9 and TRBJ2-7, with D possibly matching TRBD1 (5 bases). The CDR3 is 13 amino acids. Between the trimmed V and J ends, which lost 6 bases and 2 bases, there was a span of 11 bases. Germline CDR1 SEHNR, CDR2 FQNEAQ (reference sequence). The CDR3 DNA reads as TGTGCCAGCAGACCCGACAGAACCTACGAGCAGTACTTC. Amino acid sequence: CASRPDRTYEQYF.

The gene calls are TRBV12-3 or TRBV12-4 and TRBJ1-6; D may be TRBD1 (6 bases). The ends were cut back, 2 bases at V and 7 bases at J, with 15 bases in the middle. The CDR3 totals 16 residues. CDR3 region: CASSLKQGRLNSPLHF. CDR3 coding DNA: TGTGCCAGCAGTTTAAAACAGGGACGTCTCAATTCACCCCTCCACTTT.

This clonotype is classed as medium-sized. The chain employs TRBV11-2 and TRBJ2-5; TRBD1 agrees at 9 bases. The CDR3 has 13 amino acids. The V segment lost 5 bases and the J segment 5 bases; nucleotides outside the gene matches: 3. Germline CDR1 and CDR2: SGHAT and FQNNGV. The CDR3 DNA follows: TGTGCCAGCAGCCGGGACAGGGTTGAGACCCAGTACTTC. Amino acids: CASSRDRVETQYF.

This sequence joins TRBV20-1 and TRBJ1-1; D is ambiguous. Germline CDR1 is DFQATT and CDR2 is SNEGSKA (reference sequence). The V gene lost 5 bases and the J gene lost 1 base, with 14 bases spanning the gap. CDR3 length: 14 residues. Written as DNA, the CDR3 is TGCAGTGCTCCCCGGATGGCGGGGAACACTGAAGCTTTCTTT. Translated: CSAPRMAGNTEAFF.

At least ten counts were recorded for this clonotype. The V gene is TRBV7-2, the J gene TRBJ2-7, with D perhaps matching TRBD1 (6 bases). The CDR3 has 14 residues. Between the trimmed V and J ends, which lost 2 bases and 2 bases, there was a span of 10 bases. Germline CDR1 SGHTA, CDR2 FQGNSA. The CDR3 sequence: CASSLSRGTYEQYF. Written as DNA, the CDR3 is TGTGCCAGCAGCTTATCGAGGGGGACCTACGAGCAGTACTTC.

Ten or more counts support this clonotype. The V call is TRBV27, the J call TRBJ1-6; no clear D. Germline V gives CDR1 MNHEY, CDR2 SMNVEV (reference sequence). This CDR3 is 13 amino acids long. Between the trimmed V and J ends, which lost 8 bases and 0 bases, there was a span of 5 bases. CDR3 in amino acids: CASGSSYNSPLHF. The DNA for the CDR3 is TGTGCCAGCGGGAGCTCCTATAATTCACCCCTCCACTTT.

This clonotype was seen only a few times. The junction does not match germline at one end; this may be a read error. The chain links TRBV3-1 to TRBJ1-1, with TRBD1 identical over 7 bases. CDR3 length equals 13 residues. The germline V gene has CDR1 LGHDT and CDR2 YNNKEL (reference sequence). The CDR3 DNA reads TGTGCCAGCAGCGCGGGACAGAAGACTGAAGTTTTCTTT. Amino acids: CASSAGQKTEVFF.

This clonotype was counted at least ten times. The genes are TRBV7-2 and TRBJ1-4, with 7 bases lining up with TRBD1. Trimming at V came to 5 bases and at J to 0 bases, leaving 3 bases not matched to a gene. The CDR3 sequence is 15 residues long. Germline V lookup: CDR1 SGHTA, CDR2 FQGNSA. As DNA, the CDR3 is TGTGCCAGCAGCGAGACAGGGTCAACTAATGAAAAACTGTTTTTT. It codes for CASSETGSTNEKLFF.

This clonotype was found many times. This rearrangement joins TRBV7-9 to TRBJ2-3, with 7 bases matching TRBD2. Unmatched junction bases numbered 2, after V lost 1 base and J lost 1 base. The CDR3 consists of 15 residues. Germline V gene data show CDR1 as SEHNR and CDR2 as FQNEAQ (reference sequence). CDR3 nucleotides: TGTGCCAGCAGCTTAGAGACTAGCCGCACAGATACGCAGTATTTT. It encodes CASSLETSRTDTQYF.

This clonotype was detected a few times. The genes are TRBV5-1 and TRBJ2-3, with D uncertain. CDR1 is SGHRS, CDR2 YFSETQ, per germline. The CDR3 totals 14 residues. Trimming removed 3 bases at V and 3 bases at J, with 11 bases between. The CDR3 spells CASSWLGETDTQYF. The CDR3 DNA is TGCGCCAGCAGCTGGCTAGGTGAGACAGATACGCAGTATTTT.

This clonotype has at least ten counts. CDR3 bases: TGTGCCAGCAGCTTAAAACAGGTCACGGGGGAGACCCAGTACTTC. It encodes CASSLKQVTGETQYF. The genes are TRBV5-6 and TRBJ2-5; D may match TRBD1 or TRBD2 (5 bases each). Germline V gene lookup returns CDR1 SGHDT and CDR2 YYEEEE. The CDR3 extends over 15 amino acids. Trimming shortened V by 2 bases and J by 5 bases, and 16 bases separated the two germline ends.

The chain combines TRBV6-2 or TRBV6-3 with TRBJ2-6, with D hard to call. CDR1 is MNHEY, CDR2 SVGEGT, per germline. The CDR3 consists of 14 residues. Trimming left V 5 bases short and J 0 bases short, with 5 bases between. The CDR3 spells CASSPGSGANVLTF. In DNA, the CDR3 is TGTGCCAGCAGTCCGGGCTCTGGGGCCAACGTCCTGACTTTC.

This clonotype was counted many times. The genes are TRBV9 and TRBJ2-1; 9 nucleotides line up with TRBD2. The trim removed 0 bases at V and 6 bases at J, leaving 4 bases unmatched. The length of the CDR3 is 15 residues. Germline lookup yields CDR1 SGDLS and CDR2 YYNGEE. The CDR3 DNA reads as TGTGCCAGCAGCGTAGGAGCGGGGGGCGGCAATGAGCAGTTCTTC. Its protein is CASSVGAGGGNEQFF.